Below are 25 T cell receptor beta chains sequenced from a single sample in a study of human T cells and chemical hapten exposure. Sample time point: healthy volunteer bleed at 2 weeks. Researchers extracted total RNA from unfractionated whole blood. TCRdb processed the RACE reads anew with MiXCR; each CDR3 protein has one entry. The sample consists of roughly 30,000 distinct CDR3 sequences, 6.5% to 8.5% of them appearing once. Sequencing used whole blood. All receptors come from a human donor in good health. Some clones in this sample may be carry-over from other donors' samples.

The gene calls are TRBV6-2 or TRBV6-3 and TRBJ1-1; D remains unclear. CDR1 is MNHEY, CDR2 SVGEGT, per germline. The length of the CDR3 is 14 residues. V was clipped by 0 bases and J by 8 bases, with 13 bases between them. The CDR3 sequence: CASSYSTAGGEAFF. CDR3 DNA sequence: TGTGCCAGCAGTTACTCAACGGCGGGCGGAGAAGCTTTCTTT.

In its sample, this clonotype was seen a few times. This rearrangement joins TRBV3-1 to TRBJ2-4, with 9 bases identical to TRBD1. Germline V gene data show CDR1 as LGHDT and CDR2 as YNNKEL (reference sequence). The CDR3 is 18 residues long. With 1 base clipped from V and 2 bases from J, the junction kept 9 bases outside the gene matches. The CDR3 region is CASSQVLETGGTKNIQYF. CDR3 DNA: TGTGCCAGCAGCCAAGTTCTCGAGACAGGGGGGACCAAAAACATTCAGTACTTC.

Ten or more counts support this clonotype. V gene TRBV4-3 combines with J gene TRBJ2-3; possibly TRBD2 for D (6 bases). Trimming removed 0 bases at V and 6 bases at J, with 25 bases between. CDR1 LGHNA and CDR2 YSLEER come from the germline V gene. The CDR3 consists of 19 residues. CDR3 in amino acids: CASSQDPRHQRAYSDTQYF. As DNA, the CDR3 is TGCGCCAGCAGCCAAGATCCCCGCCACCAGCGGGCTTACTCGGATACGCAGTATTTT.

The V and J genes are TRBV2 and TRBJ2-2; D possibly corresponds to TRBD2 (5 bases). V lost 4 bases and J lost 1, with 13 bases in between. The CDR3 consists of 16 residues. Germline V CDR1 and CDR2: SNHLY, FYNNEI. The CDR3 loop reads CASSALGSRNTGELFF. The CDR3 coding sequence is TGTGCCAGCAGTGCCCTGGGGAGCCGGAACACCGGGGAGCTGTTTTTT.

Ten or more counts support this clonotype. The CDR3 region is CASSLDLGGNYGYTF. In nucleotides, the CDR3 is TGCGCCAGCAGCTTGGATTTGGGGGGGAACTATGGCTACACCTTC. The chain joins TRBV5-1 to TRBJ1-2, with D tentatively TRBD1 (5 bases). The CDR3 runs to 15 residues. Trimming took off 0 bases at V and 2 bases at J, with 11 bases between the two ends. In germline, CDR1 is SGHRS, CDR2 YFSETQ.

This clonotype was counted only a few times. The chain's CDR3 is CASSYRQGDSPLHF. The CDR3 coding sequence is TGTGCCAGCAGTTACAGACAGGGGGATTCACCCCTCCACTTT. The chain carries TRBV6-5 and TRBJ1-6; TRBD1 agrees at 9 bases. From germline, CDR1 is MNHEY and CDR2 SVGAGI. J was trimmed by 8 bases and V by 2 bases; bases with no gene match: 1. The length of the CDR3 is 14 residues.

This clonotype has at least ten counts. The chain is built from TRBV6-5 and TRBJ2-2; 11 bases agree with TRBD1. This CDR3 region has 14 residues. Germline V gene sequence: CDR1 MNHEY, CDR2 SVGAGI. J was trimmed by 4 bases and V by 6 bases; bases with no gene match: 1. This CDR3 reads CASRGTGGTGELFF. In DNA form, the CDR3 reads TGTGCCAGCAGAGGGACAGGGGGCACCGGGGAGCTGTTTTTT.

This clonotype was seen at least ten times. J is TRBJ2-7 and V is TRBV28, with 8 nucleotides matching TRBD1. Germline CDR1 is MDHEN and CDR2 is SYDVKM. CDR3 length: 15 amino acids. V was clipped by 6 bases and J by 3 bases; unmatched bases: 10. The DNA for the CDR3 is TGTGCCAGCAGACCACAGGGGGGTCTACGCTACGAGCAGTACTTC. Amino acid sequence: CASRPQGGLRYEQYF.

V usage is TRBV12-3 or TRBV12-4 and J usage is TRBJ2-3; TRBD2 aligns across 15 bases. The CDR3 sequence is 18 residues long. After removal of 6 bases from V and 5 bases from J, the junction contained 12 bases not matched to a gene. This CDR3 reads CASRGLAGGPQGGDTQYF. The CDR3 DNA follows: TGTGCCAGCAGGGGACTAGCGGGAGGACCCCAGGGGGGAGATACGCAGTATTTT.

At least ten counts were recorded for this clonotype. The chain carries TRBV12-3 or TRBV12-4 and TRBJ1-5, with a tentative D call TRBD1 (6 bases). Trimming took off 7 bases at V and 6 bases at J, with 13 bases between the two ends. This CDR3 is built from 13 residues. CDR3 in DNA: TGTGCCAGCACCCAGGGGAATCGTCAGCCCCAGCATTTT. Translation: CASTQGNRQPQHF.

In its sample, this clonotype was seen many times. The chain has TRBV7-9 and TRBJ2-1, with D maybe TRBD1 (5 bases). Germline CDR1 and CDR2: SEHNR and FQNEAQ (reference sequence). The CDR3 sequence is 15 residues long. Trimming left V 5 bases short and J 7 bases short, with 18 bases between. The CDR3 spells CASSPKFRVGNEQFF. The DNA of the CDR3 is TGTGCCAGCAGCCCCAAGTTCAGGGTAGGAAATGAGCAGTTCTTC.

This clonotype has a count of ten or more. The rearrangement links TRBV7-2 to TRBJ2-1; 14 positions agree with TRBD2. Losses at the gene ends were 0 bases for V and 10 bases for J; bases not matched to a gene: 5. This CDR3 has 16 residues. Germline values: CDR1 SGHTA, CDR2 FQGNSA. The CDR3 coding sequence is TGTGCCAGCAGCTTAGCGGGACTAGCGGGAGAAAGGGAGCAGTTCTTC. This codes for CASSLAGLAGEREQFF. Supplemented by reference TRBV7-2 and TRBJ2-1, the full variable domain reads GAGVSQSPSNKVTEKGKDVELRCDPISGHTALYWYRQSLGQGLEFLIYFQGNSAPDKSGLPSDRFSAERTGGSVSTLTIQRTQQEDSAVYLCASSLAGLAGEREQFFGPGTRLTVL.

The table lists this clonotype with many counts. The chain couples TRBV12-3 or TRBV12-4 to TRBJ1-3, with D unresolved. The CDR3 runs 15 residues. Trimming took off 7 bases at V and 8 bases at J, with 21 bases between the two ends. In DNA, the CDR3 is TGTGCCAGCACCGCGTTTGGAGCCGTGACGGACACCATATATTTT. This codes for CASTAFGAVTDTIYF.

This clonotype was counted ten times or more. The chain joins TRBV20-1 to TRBJ2-3; D is uncertain. V was trimmed by 5 bases and J by 4 bases, leaving 10 bases between them. CDR1 is DFQATT, CDR2 SNEGSKA, per germline (reference sequence). The length of the CDR3 is 12 residues. CDR3: CSAADGADTQYF. DNA of the CDR3: TGCAGTGCTGCCGACGGCGCAGATACGCAGTATTTT.

CDR3 in amino acids: CASSHRPSGRGYNEQFF. CDR3 DNA: TGTGCCAGCAGCCATCGCCCAAGCGGGAGGGGATACAATGAGCAGTTCTTC. The V and J genes are TRBV6-2 or TRBV6-3 and TRBJ2-1; 10 nucleotides agree with TRBD2. V was pared by 6 bases and J by 4 bases, with 12 bases of the junction left unmatched. Germline V gene sequence: CDR1 MNHEY, CDR2 SVGEGT. CDR3 size: 17 residues.

At least ten counts were recorded for this clonotype. This chain links TRBV12-3 or TRBV12-4 with TRBJ2-3, with D maybe TRBD1 (5 bases). The CDR3 is made up of 15 amino acids. Deletions cut 6 bases from V and 1 base from J, with 14 bases between. The CDR3 region is CASRPGFGGTDTQYF. CDR3 DNA: TGTGCCAGCAGACCAGGGTTCGGTGGCACAGATACGCAGTATTTT.

This clonotype came up many times. The chain carries TRBV20-1 and TRBJ2-5, with a possible D match to TRBD2 (6 bases). The CDR3 runs 13 residues. Germline V lookup: CDR1 DFQATT, CDR2 SNEGSKA (reference sequence). V lost 6 bases and J 2 bases, leaving 13 bases between the germline ends. CDR3 in amino acids: CSAFSRGQETQYF. CDR3 DNA sequence: TGCAGTGCCTTCAGTCGGGGGCAAGAGACCCAGTACTTC.

This clonotype was found many times. The CDR3 is CASTGVGALADSYEQYF. The CDR3 DNA reads as TGTGCCAGCACCGGAGTGGGGGCCTTAGCGGACTCCTACGAGCAGTACTTC. The chain links TRBV27 to TRBJ2-7; the D gene could be TRBD1 or TRBD2 (6 bases each). The CDR3 has 17 residues. V was shortened by 7 bases and J by 0 bases, with 22 bases between the two germline ends. CDR1 and CDR2 from the germline V gene are MNHEY and SMNVEV (reference sequence).

This clonotype came up many times. This chain joins TRBV11-2 and TRBJ2-3; unclear D gene. Per germline, CDR1 SGHAT and CDR2 FQNNGV. V was clipped by 6 bases and J by 2 bases, with 21 bases between them. The CDR3 covers 17 residues. The CDR3 coding sequence is TGTGCCAGCAGGGGCCTTAGGGCGAGGCGTAACACAGATACGCAGTATTTT. Encoded protein: CASRGLRARRNTDTQYF.

This clonotype was counted at least ten times. The chain employs TRBV20-1 and TRBJ1-2; tentatively, D is TRBD1 (6 bases). The V and J ends lost 3 bases and 6 bases respectively, with 14 bases between them. The CDR3 sequence is 13 residues long. The germline V gene encodes CDR1 DFQATT and CDR2 SNEGSKA (reference sequence). CDR3 DNA: TGCAGTGCTAGGGTTCCCAGGGGAAATGGCTACACCTTC. This gives the protein CSARVPRGNGYTF.

This clonotype was observed many times. The chain combines TRBV12-3 or TRBV12-4 with TRBJ2-1, with a tentative D call TRBD1 (7 bases). The CDR3 is 16 amino acids. V lost 5 bases and J 2 bases, leaving 16 bases between the germline ends. As DNA, the CDR3 is TGTGCCAGCAGTCCCAGGACAGGCGGGACCTACAATGAGCAGTTCTTC. Translating it yields CASSPRTGGTYNEQFF.

This clonotype has a handful of counts. The rearrangement links TRBV12-3 or TRBV12-4 to TRBJ2-7, with D tentatively TRBD2 (6 bases). V lost 6 bases and J lost 5, with 14 bases in between. The CDR3 length is 13 residues. This chain's CDR3 is CASRFLGGNEQYF. In DNA form, the CDR3 reads TGTGCCAGCAGGTTTCTTGGGGGGAACGAGCAGTACTTC.

The chain joins TRBV5-4 to TRBJ2-1; 14 bases match TRBD2. In germline, CDR1 is SGHNT, CDR2 YYREEE (reference sequence). The CDR3 runs to 19 residues. V shed 0 bases and J 2 bases; nucleotides not matched to a gene: 7. CDR3 protein: CASSLVRGTSGRPYNEQFF. DNA for the CDR3: TGTGCCAGCAGCTTGGTCAGGGGGACTAGCGGGAGACCCTACAATGAGCAGTTCTTC. Drawing the rest from reference TRBV5-4 and TRBJ2-1, the complete variable domain is ETGVTQSPTHLIKTRGQQVTLRCSSQSGHNTVSWYQQALGQGPQFIFQYYREEENGRGNFPPRFSGLQFPNYSSELNVNALELDDSALYLCASSLVRGTSGRPYNEQFFGPGTRLTVL.

This clonotype was counted ten times or more. The chain carries TRBV6-5 and TRBJ1-1; D perhaps matches TRBD1 (5 bases). The CDR3 is 16 amino acids. V lost 6 bases and J 5 bases, leaving 22 bases between the germline ends. The germline V gene has CDR1 MNHEY and CDR2 SVGAGI. The CDR3 DNA follows: TGTGCCAGCAGCCACACTGTGACAGACCTGGGGACTGAAGCTTTCTTT. Protein: CASSHTVTDLGTEAFF.

This clonotype has just a few counts. The chain carries TRBV30 and TRBJ1-5, with D unresolved. Deletions cut 1 base from V and 0 bases from J, with 4 bases between. Germline CDR1 reads GTSNPN; CDR2 reads SVGIG (reference sequence). CDR3 length equals 13 residues. The CDR3 spells CAWSAFSNQPQHF. The DNA of the CDR3 is TGTGCCTGGAGTGCCTTTAGCAATCAGCCCCAGCATTTT. The full variable domain, rest sourced from reference TRBV30 and TRBJ1-5, is SQTIHQWPATLVQPVGSPLSLECTVEGTSNPNLYWYRQAAGRGLQLLFYSVGIGQISSEVPQNLSASRPQDRQFILSSKKLLLSDSGFYLCAWSAFSNQPQHFGDGTRLSIL.